The rows below give T cell receptor beta chains drawn from one sample of a study of T-cell reconstitution after alpha-beta-depleted transplantation in children. Via MiXCR, TCRdb re-called the PCR reads, giving one row per CDR3 protein. Of fewer than 400,000 distinct CDR3 sequences detected, 20% appear once; the ten largest clones hold 3% to 4%. This sample comprised PBMCs from the stem cell graft donor, obtained from the stem cell graft. The origin of the receptors is a human donor who donated a stem cell graft to a child with acute myeloid leukemia. Each CDR3 is given with its conserved first and last residue. D genes are given only for firm matches. Rows may omit the clone size; those that give it use once, few, many or a size class.

NA,TRBJ2-3,NA,TRBV5-1,TGCGCCAGCAGACCCGTGAATTTGGATACGCAGTATTTT,CASRPVNLDTQYF
many,TRBJ1-2,NA,TRBV28,TGTGCCAGCAGTTTAAGCACTCCAGGGAATAGTGGCTACACCTTC,CASSLSTPGNSGYTF
few,TRBJ1-5,NA,TRBV21-1,TGTGCCAGCAGTATCCAGGGAGTCTGCAATCAGCCCCAGCATTTT,CASSIQGVCNQPQHF
many,TRBJ2-7,TRBD2,TRBV20-1,TGCAGTGCTAGATCGAGACTAGCGGGAGTTGGCGAGCAGTACTTC,CSARSRLAGVGEQYF
NA,TRBJ1-2,TRBD1,TRBV12-3/TRBV12-4,TGTGCCAGCAGTTTACAGGGGGAGTATGGCTACACCTTC,CASSLQGEYGYTF
NA,TRBJ2-1,NA,TRBV7-2,TGTGCCAGCAGCCCTTTTACCGGGTCCCATGGCAATGAGCAGTTCTTC,CASSPFTGSHGNEQFF
NA,TRBJ2-3,NA,TRBV12-3/TRBV12-4,TGTGCCAGCAGTTTATACCCTAGGCCCCCCACAGATACGCAGTATTTT,CASSLYPRPPTDTQYF
few,TRBJ2-3,NA,TRBV7-3,TGTGCCAGCAGGTCGCAGCTTTCCGATACGCAGTATTTT,CASRSQLSDTQYF
few,TRBJ2-7,NA,TRBV12-3/TRBV12-4,TGTGCCAGCAGTTTACAGGGAAACTCCTACGAGCAGTACTTC,CASSLQGNSYEQYF
many,TRBJ2-5,TRBD2,TRBV7-2,TGTGCCAGCAGCTTCATGGGACTAGCGGAAGAGACCCAGTACTTC,CASSFMGLAEETQYF
few,TRBJ2-5,NA,TRBV20-1,TGCAGTGCTAGAGATCGAGGGGGGCTGGCCAAAGGGACCCAGTACTTC,CSARDRGGLAKGTQYF
few,TRBJ2-1,TRBD2,TRBV6-1,TGTGCCATCCCGGGACTAGCGGGAGTTGAGCAGTTCTTC,CAIPGLAGVEQFF
NA,TRBJ2-1,NA,TRBV27,TGTGCCAGCAGTGGGGATTCCTTTAGCGTAGAGCAGTTCTTC,CASSGDSFSVEQFF
many,TRBJ2-7,TRBD2,TRBV20-1,TGCAGTGCTAGAGTTCGGACTAGCGGGTCCTACGAGCAGTACTTC,CSARVRTSGSYEQYF
few,TRBJ2-1,TRBD2,TRBV20-1,TGCAGTGCAGAATCGGGACTAGCGACAATAAACAATGAGCAGTTCTTC,CSAESGLATINNEQFF
many,TRBJ2-3,TRBD2,TRBV6-1,TGTGCCAGCAGGGCCGGGAGGACAGATACGCAGTATTTT,CASRAGRTDTQYF
many,TRBJ2-1,TRBD2,TRBV29-1,TGCAGCGTTGAAGGTGGGAGCGGGAGGGCTCTCAATGAGCAGTTCTTC,CSVEGGSGRALNEQFF
NA,TRBJ2-3,TRBD2,TRBV6-5,TGTGCCAGCAGTCCTCTTACTAGCGGTACAGATACGCAGTATTTT,CASSPLTSGTDTQYF
NA,TRBJ2-1,TRBD2,TRBV12-3/TRBV12-4,TGTGCCAGCAGTTTGGTTAGCGGGGTCTCCTACAATGAGCAGTTCTTC,CASSLVSGVSYNEQFF
NA,TRBJ2-1,TRBD2,TRBV6-5,TGTGCCAGCAGTTGGGGACTAGCGGGAGGGCCGTCCTACAATGAGCAGTTCTTC,CASSWGLAGGPSYNEQFF
NA,TRBJ2-3,NA,TRBV20-1,TGCAGTGCTAGAGATCAGAAATACCATCCTGGGGGTACGCAGTATTTT,CSARDQKYHPGGTQYF
NA,TRBJ1-5,NA,TRBV28,TGTGCCAGCAGTTTAAGGTCAGGGAGGTCGCAGCCCCAGCATTTT,CASSLRSGRSQPQHF
many,TRBJ2-1,NA,TRBV20-1,TGCAGTGCCGGTAGGCGGGTAACCTACAATGAGCAGTTCTTC,CSAGRRVTYNEQFF
many,TRBJ1-6,NA,TRBV7-2,TGTGCCAGCAGCTCCACAGGGAGTTGGGGGAATTCACCCCTCCACTTT,CASSSTGSWGNSPLHF
NA,TRBJ2-7,NA,TRBV13,TGTGCCAGCAGCTTAAGTAGAAAATCCTACGAGCAGTACTTC,CASSLSRKSYEQYF
few,TRBJ2-1,NA,TRBV20-1,TGCAGTGCTAGAGCAACTGATTACAATGAGCAGTTCTTC,CSARATDYNEQFF
many,TRBJ2-5,NA,TRBV29-1,TGCAGCGTTGTTCTCCTTGGGCTCGCCATCGTTCAAGAGACCCAGTACTTC,CSVVLLGLAIVQETQYF
once,TRBJ2-5,NA,TRBV2,TGTGCCAGCAGTGCGGGGAATAAAGAGACCCAGTACTTC,CASSAGNKETQYF
many,TRBJ2-3,NA,TRBV20-1,TGCAGTGCTAACCTAATCGCAGATACGCAGTATTTT,CSANLIADTQYF
NA,TRBJ2-2,NA,TRBV29-1,TGCAGCGCCCGAAAAAAGGAGAACACCGGGGAGCTGTTTTTT,CSARKKENTGELFF
NA,TRBJ1-5,NA,TRBV20-1,TGCAGTGTGTCAAGGTCAGGGGACAATCAGCCCCAGCATTTT,CSVSRSGDNQPQHF
NA,TRBJ2-3,NA,TRBV5-1,TGCGCCAGCAGCTTGACCGGCGGGGTCGTCACAGATACGCAGTATTTT,CASSLTGGVVTDTQYF
NA,TRBJ2-3,TRBD2,TRBV29-1,TGCAGCGTTGGTCCTAGCGGGGGCACAGATACGCAGTATTTT,CSVGPSGGTDTQYF
few,TRBJ2-1,TRBD1,TRBV12-3/TRBV12-4,TGTGCCAGCAGTCCCCGGGACAGGGTATACAATGAGCAGTTCTTC,CASSPRDRVYNEQFF
NA,TRBJ2-3,TRBD2,TRBV7-3,TGTGCCAGCAGCCCGGGACTAGCCCAAGGCACAGATACGCAGTATTTT,CASSPGLAQGTDTQYF
few,TRBJ1-2,TRBD1,TRBV20-1,TGCAGTGCGAGGACAGGGTCACGGACGCACGGCTACACCTTC,CSARTGSRTHGYTF
many,TRBJ1-3,NA,TRBV12-3/TRBV12-4,TGTGCCAGCAGAAAGAGCTCTGGAAACACCATATATTTT,CASRKSSGNTIYF
NA,TRBJ2-7,TRBD1,TRBV2,TGTGCCAGCAGTCACGGGGACAGGGGGTCCTACGAGCAGTACTTC,CASSHGDRGSYEQYF
few,TRBJ2-5,NA,TRBV29-1,TGCAGCGTTCCGTTTCGAGGGGGTCAAGAGACCCAGTACTTC,CSVPFRGGQETQYF
many,TRBJ2-3,NA,TRBV29-1,TGCAGCGTTGGTATAACAGGGCTCGGCACAGATACGCAGTATTTT,CSVGITGLGTDTQYF
few,TRBJ2-5,NA,TRBV4-3,TGCGCCAGCAGCCGGACCAGGGAGACCCAGTACTTC,CASSRTRETQYF
many,TRBJ1-1,NA,TRBV29-1,TGCAGCGTTGCAATGGCAGGGCCCACTGAAGCTTTCTTT,CSVAMAGPTEAFF
NA,TRBJ2-7,NA,TRBV5-1,TGCGCCAGCAGCTTGGGTACAGGGTACAACGAGCAGTACTTC,CASSLGTGYNEQYF
many,TRBJ2-3,TRBD2,TRBV12-3/TRBV12-4,TGTGCCAGCAGTTCCTCCGGGGGGACCACAGATACGCAGTATTTT,CASSSSGGTTDTQYF
NA,TRBJ2-1,TRBD2,TRBV3-1,TGTGCCAGCAGCCAAGATCTGAGGACTAGCGGGAGGGCCGTCTACAATGAGCAGTTCTTC,CASSQDLRTSGRAVYNEQFF
NA,TRBJ2-1,NA,TRBV7-3,TGTGCCAGCAGCAGCCGTGACACCCTGGATGAGCAGTTCTTC,CASSSRDTLDEQFF
NA,TRBJ2-3,NA,TRBV24-1,TGTGCCACCGTAGATCCCACTAGCACAGATACGCAGTATTTT,CATVDPTSTDTQYF
few,TRBJ2-6,TRBD1,TRBV2,TGTGCCAGCAGTCCGGGACAGGGGGCTGGGGCCAACGTCCTGACTTTC,CASSPGQGAGANVLTF